Listed here are 19 T cell receptor beta chains from one sample, sequenced in a study of cytomegalovirus exposure and HLA in healthy donors. The PCR used 60 Vbeta and 13 Jbeta primers. Some clones are missing from TCRdb's copy, which holds only in-frame ones; the method was immunoSEQ multiplex PCR. The sample includes some 200,000 clones, about 80% of them seen just once. The sample consisted of PBMCs. The source of these receptors is a woman in her twenties or thirties in good health and CMV-seronegative.

The rearrangement joins TRBV7-8 to TRBJ2-7; 8 bases map to TRBD2. The CDR3 has 12 amino acids. Germline V gives CDR1 SGHVS, CDR2 FQNEAQ. Unmatched junction bases numbered 2, after V lost 3 bases and J lost 7 bases. CDR3 in amino acids: CASSFSGGEQYF. CDR3 nucleotide sequence: TGTGCCAGCAGCTTCTCGGGGGGGGAGCAGTACTTC.

The rearrangement uses TRBV6-5 and TRBJ1-5, with D possibly being TRBD1 (5 bases). Germline loops: CDR1 MNHEY, CDR2 SVGAGI. This CDR3 region has 14 residues. Trimming took 5 bases from V and 2 from J, leaving 10 bases between them. In nucleotides, the CDR3 is TGTGCCAGCAGTCAGGGCGTGGGCAATCAGCCCCAGCATTTT. As protein: CASSQGVGNQPQHF.

The chain employs TRBV19 and TRBJ1-4; 9 bases are a match to TRBD1. This CDR3 comprises 14 residues. The trim removed 4 bases at V and 8 bases at J, leaving 5 bases unmatched. CDR1 and CDR2 from the germline V gene are LNHDA and SQIVND (reference sequence). The CDR3 spells CASSRKQGAEKLFF. The CDR3 DNA sequence: TGTGCCAGTAGTAGAAAACAGGGGGCGGAAAAACTGTTTTTT. Full variable domain (remainder filled in from reference TRBV19 and TRBJ1-4): DGGITQSPKYLFRKEGQNVTLSCEQNLNHDAMYWYRQDPGQGLRLIYYSQIVNDFQKGDIAEGYSVSREKKESFPLTVTSAQKNPTAFYLCASSRKQGAEKLFFGSGTQLSVL.

The chain couples TRBV27 to TRBJ2-2; 10 positions match TRBD1. V trimming: 5 bases; J trimming: 5 bases; junction bases outside the gene matches: 5. The CDR3 totals 15 residues. Germline V gene sequence: CDR1 MNHEY, CDR2 SMNVEV (reference sequence). The CDR3 spells CASSRQGAITGELFF. As DNA, the CDR3 is TGTGCCAGCAGTCGACAGGGGGCGATAACCGGGGAGCTGTTTTTT.

This chain uses TRBV9 with TRBJ2-7; 10 bases fit TRBD1. V shed 4 bases, J shed 3 bases, and the junction held 10 bases outside the gene matches. The CDR3 totals 16 residues. CDR1 SGDLS and CDR2 YYNGEE come from the germline V gene. The CDR3 loop is CASSQGAGQGYYEQYF. Written as DNA, the CDR3 is TGTGCCAGCAGCCAGGGAGCGGGACAGGGGTACTACGAGCAGTACTTC.

This clone showed up just a few times. The chain employs TRBV6-6 and TRBJ2-2; 7 nucleotides match TRBD1. The germline V gene has CDR1 MNHNY and CDR2 SVGAGI (reference sequence). Trimming cost V 8 bases and J 3 bases; bases outside gene matches: 9. The CDR3 contains 15 residues. The CDR3 DNA is TGTGCCAGCGGCAAAAGGGGGCAGGACACCGGGGAGCTGTTTTTT. Translating gives CASGKRGQDTGELFF.

The chain employs TRBV7-2 and TRBJ2-1, with D possibly TRBD2 on 6 matching bases. Germline values: CDR1 SGHTA, CDR2 FQGNSA. This CDR3 has 16 residues. V dropped 1 base and J dropped 7 bases, with 17 bases sitting between them. The CDR3 DNA follows: TGTGCCAGCAGCTTAGGAGGGGCGGGATTCGGAAATGAGCAGTTCTTC. As protein: CASSLGGAGFGNEQFF.

The J gene is TRBJ2-1, the V gene TRBV2, with D possibly matching TRBD2 (6 bases). CDR3 length equals 17 residues. CDR1 is SNHLY and CDR2 is FYNNEI in the germline V gene. Between the trimmed V and J ends, which lost 8 bases and 0 bases, there was a span of 20 bases. The CDR3 protein is CASGGSSGRSSYNEQFF. The DNA for the CDR3 is TGTGCCAGCGGGGGGAGTAGTGGGCGCAGCTCCTACAATGAGCAGTTCTTC.

The chain couples TRBV5-4 to TRBJ2-5; TRBD2 agrees at 9 bases. The length of the CDR3 is 15 residues. The V and J ends lost 6 bases and 1 base, in that order; junction bases with no gene match: 7. Germline V gene lookup returns CDR1 SGHNT and CDR2 YYREEE (reference sequence). The CDR3: CASNIAGDFQETQYF. Written as DNA, the CDR3 is TGTGCCAGCAACATAGCGGGGGATTTCCAAGAGACCCAGTACTTC.

This chain uses TRBV6-6 with TRBJ2-7, with 8 bases aligning to TRBD2. V shed 2 bases and J 2 bases; nucleotides not matched to a gene: 5. The CDR3 totals 15 residues. Looked up from germline, CDR1 is MNHNY and CDR2 is SVGAGI (reference sequence). CDR3 sequence reads: CASSYGAGGPYEQYF. DNA of the CDR3: TGTGCCAGCAGTTACGGGGCGGGAGGACCCTACGAGCAGTACTTC.

Only a few counts were recorded for this clone. V and J are TRBV6-6 and TRBJ1-2; TRBD1 is a possible D gene (5 bases). V lost 7 bases and J 1 base, leaving 10 bases between the germline ends. Germline V gene lookup returns CDR1 MNHNY and CDR2 SVGAGI (reference sequence). The length of the CDR3 is 13 residues. CDR3 in amino acids: CASTSGDNYGYTF. The CDR3 DNA reads as TGTGCCAGCACCTCGGGGGATAACTATGGCTACACCTTC.

This clone was seen more than once but under ten times. V is TRBV7-6 and J is TRBJ2-1; weak D call: TRBD2 (7 bases). This CDR3 comprises 14 residues. The V end was cut by 8 bases, the J end by 5 bases, with 16 bases between. Looked up from germline, CDR1 is SGHVS and CDR2 is FNYEAQ. CDR3 sequence (DNA): TGTGCCAGCTCCGGGGGGCTCTACGACAATGAGCAGTTCTTC. It translates to CASSGGLYDNEQFF. The variable domain in full, completed from reference TRBV7-6 and TRBJ2-1, reads GAGVSQSPRYKVTKRGQDVALRCDPISGHVSLYWYRQALGQGPEFLTYFNYEAQQDKSGLPNDRFSAERPEGSISTLTIQRTEQRDSAMYRCASSGGLYDNEQFFGPGTRLTVL.

The chain joins TRBV7-2 to TRBJ2-3; the D gene is possibly TRBD1 (5 bases). The germline gives CDR1 SGHTA, CDR2 FQGNSA. The CDR3 has 15 residues. V was cut by 1 base and J by 7 bases, with 15 bases left in between. The chain's CDR3 is CASSLGDSQRHTQYF. As DNA, the CDR3 is TGTGCCAGCAGCTTAGGCGACAGTCAGAGGCATACGCAGTATTTT.

J is TRBJ1-1 and V is TRBV7-9, with 8 nucleotides matching TRBD1. J gave up 11 bases and V 1 base, and 6 bases lay outside the gene matches. Germline V gene sequence: CDR1 SEHNR, CDR2 FQNEAQ (reference sequence). The CDR3 is 13 amino acids. The CDR3 DNA is TGTGCCAGCAGCTTAGAGACGACAGGGGTCGCTTTCTTT. Translated: CASSLETTGVAFF. The whole variable domain, filled in from reference TRBV7-9 and TRBJ1-1, reads DTGVSQNPRHKITKRGQNVTFRCDPISEHNRLYWYRQTLGQGPEFLTYFQNEAQLEKSRLLSDRFSAERPKGSFSTLEIQRTEQGDSAMYLCASSLETTGVAFFGQGTRLTVV.

In its sample, this clone was seen a few times. This chain joins TRBV13 and TRBJ1-2; weak D call: TRBD1 (6 bases). The germline V gene has CDR1 PRHDT and CDR2 FYEKMQ (reference sequence). The CDR3 consists of 17 residues. V gave up 0 bases and J gave up 5 bases, with 19 bases separating them. The CDR3 nucleotides are TGTGCCAGCAGCTTAGGCCAGGGGAGCAGGGAGATTTATGGCTACACCTTC. Protein product: CASSLGQGSREIYGYTF.

J is TRBJ2-1 and V is TRBV5-4, with 9 bases aligning to TRBD1. The CDR3 covers 16 residues. CDR1 is SGHNT, CDR2 YYREEE, per germline (reference sequence). V lost 3 bases, J lost 2 bases, and 6 bases stayed unmatched. CDR3 region: CASSSNTGGPYNEQFF. CDR3 bases: TGTGCCAGCAGCTCCAATACAGGGGGCCCCTACAATGAGCAGTTCTTC.

This sequence joins TRBV2 and TRBJ1-5, with D tentatively TRBD1 (5 bases). Trimming cost V 2 bases and J 4 bases, with 6 bases left between them. Germline V CDR1 and CDR2: SNHLY, FYNNEI. There are 13 residues in the CDR3. The DNA of the CDR3 is TGTGCCAGCAGTGAAAAGGGGAATCAGCCCCAGCATTTT. It translates to CASSEKGNQPQHF. The full variable domain, its missing parts supplied by reference TRBV2 and TRBJ1-5, is EPEVTQTPSHQVTQMGQEVILRCVPISNHLYFYWYRQILGQKVEFLVSFYNNEISEKSEIFDDQFSVERPDGSNFTLKIRSTKLEDSAMYFCASSEKGNQPQHFGDGTRLSIL.

With respect to this clone: Other DNA sequences in the same sample also yield this CDR3. The chain links TRBV28 to TRBJ2-2, with TRBD1 matching over 8 bases. The ends lost 2 bases at V and 5 bases at J; junction bases unmatched: 1. CDR1 and CDR2 from the germline V gene are MDHEN and SYDVKM. This CDR3 comprises 14 residues. This chain's CDR3 is CASSLTGGTGELFF. The CDR3 nucleotides are TGTGCCAGCAGTTTAACAGGGGGAACCGGGGAGCTGTTTTTT.

There are a few counts of this clone. This sequence joins TRBV11-2 and TRBJ1-1; D gene ambiguous. The germline V gene encodes CDR1 SGHAT and CDR2 FQNNGV. This CDR3 spans 13 amino acids. V shed 1 base and J shed 5 bases, with 8 bases lying between them. The CDR3 loop is CASSLGPLTEAFF. The DNA for the CDR3 is TGTGCCAGCAGCTTAGGGCCCTTGACTGAAGCTTTCTTT.